This entry lists 32 T cell receptor beta chains sequenced from one sample in a study of T cell repertoires in cytomegalovirus infection. Using its own MiXCR run on the reads, TCRdb lists one record per CDR3 protein. The profile shows some 150,000 distinct CDR3 sequences, roughly a quarter of them singletons. Sequencing input: PBMCs. Receptors were obtained from a human donor in good health (CMV status not recorded). Some clones in this sample may be carry-over from other donors' samples.

The gene calls are TRBV19 and TRBJ2-7; D possibly corresponds to TRBD1 (9 bases). The germline V gene has CDR1 LNHDA and CDR2 SQIVND (reference sequence). This CDR3 spans 14 amino acids. V was pared by 6 bases and J by 4 bases, with 16 bases between. CDR3 amino acids: CASSDRGTRYEQYF. For the CDR3, the DNA is TGTGCCAGTAGCGACAGGGGGACTAGGTACGAGCAGTACTTC.

This clonotype was observed at least ten times. The chain combines TRBV19 with TRBJ2-4; a possible D gene is TRBD1 (6 bases). The CDR3 covers 18 residues. V lost 7 bases to trimming and J lost 1 base, with 23 bases between them. Germline V gene data show CDR1 as LNHDA and CDR2 as SQIVND (reference sequence). This chain's CDR3 is CASKPRLGGEDAKNIQYF. CDR3 in DNA: TGTGCCAGTAAACCCCGCCTAGGGGGAGAGGACGCCAAAAACATTCAGTACTTC.

This clonotype was seen ten or more times. V usage is TRBV6-1 and J usage is TRBJ1-4, with D unresolved. The CDR3 length is 14 residues. The germline gives CDR1 MNHNS, CDR2 SASEGT. The ends were cut back, 10 bases at V and 2 bases at J, with 14 bases in the middle. CDR3 loop: CATRRGWTNEKLFF. The CDR3 DNA reads as TGTGCCACCCGCCGGGGTTGGACTAATGAAAAACTGTTTTTT.

The genes are TRBV6-2 or TRBV6-3 and TRBJ2-2, with 7 bases lining up with TRBD2. CDR1 is MNHEY and CDR2 is SVGEGT in the germline V gene. V gave up 6 bases and J gave up 2 bases; unmatched junction bases: 6. This CDR3 has 15 residues. The CDR3 DNA is TGTGCCAGCAGGGGGGGACTACCCAACACCGGGGAGCTGTTTTTT. This sequence encodes CASRGGLPNTGELFF.

This clonotype was counted many times. The chain couples TRBV7-6 to TRBJ1-5; possibly TRBD1 for D (5 bases). V lost 1 base to trimming and J lost 7 bases, with 11 bases between them. Germline values: CDR1 SGHVS, CDR2 FNYEAQ. CDR3 length equals 14 residues. The CDR3 bases are TGTGCCAGCAGCTTAGGGCAGGGCGGGCAGCCCCAGCATTTT. Amino acids: CASSLGQGGQPQHF.

This clonotype turned up a few times. The chain employs TRBV20-1 and TRBJ2-1; TRBD2 matches at 7 bases. Germline V gives CDR1 DFQATT, CDR2 SNEGSKA (reference sequence). This CDR3 is 15 amino acids long. V dropped 0 bases and J dropped 2; count of bases not matched to a gene: 4. The CDR3 sequence is CSARDTSVTYNEQFF. CDR3 nucleotides: TGCAGTGCTAGAGACACTAGCGTTACCTACAATGAGCAGTTCTTC.

This clonotype has a count of ten or more. This chain joins TRBV19 and TRBJ1-1; 7 bases line up with TRBD1. From germline, CDR1 is LNHDA and CDR2 SQIVND (reference sequence). Trimming at V came to 11 bases and at J to 1 base, leaving 7 bases not matched to a gene. The CDR3 loop spans 13 amino acids. The CDR3 sequence is CAANRGWNTEAFF. DNA of the CDR3: TGTGCCGCAAACAGGGGATGGAACACTGAAGCTTTCTTT. The whole variable domain, remainder taken from reference TRBV19 and TRBJ1-1, is DGGITQSPKYLFRKEGQNVTLSCEQNLNHDAMYWYRQDPGQGLRLIYYSQIVNDFQKGDIAEGYSVSREKKESFPLTVTSAQKNPTAFYLCAANRGWNTEAFFGQGTRLTVV.

The chain carries TRBV12-3 or TRBV12-4 and TRBJ2-1; perhaps TRBD1 as D (7 bases). V lost 5 bases, J lost 8 bases, and 22 bases lay in between. This CDR3 contains 16 residues. For the CDR3, the DNA is TGTGCCAGCAGTATCCAGGGGGGCGCCACGCATTATGAGCAGTTCTTC. Translating it yields CASSIQGGATHYEQFF.

In the case of this clonotype: A much larger clonotype is one base distant, so this may be a read error. The V gene is TRBV12-3 or TRBV12-4, the J gene TRBJ1-1; D is unclear. The V end was cut by 3 bases, the J end by 12 bases, with 11 bases between. The CDR3 is 11 amino acids. The CDR3 DNA follows: TGTGCCAGCAGTTTTCAGGTGAGGACTTTCTTT. Amino acid sequence: CASSFQVRTFF.

This clonotype was seen many times. This chain uses TRBV12-5 with TRBJ1-3; no reliable D call. Between the trimmed V and J ends, which lost 7 bases and 0 bases, there was a span of 13 bases. The CDR3 extends over 15 amino acids. Per germline, CDR1 LGHNT and CDR2 FRNRAP. CDR3 loop: CASAWEGGSGNTIYF. For the CDR3, the DNA is TGTGCTAGTGCGTGGGAGGGCGGCTCTGGAAACACCATATATTTT.

About this clonotype itself: Relative to the germline gene, one junction end is altered; a read error may explain this. The chain is built from TRBV15 and TRBJ2-7, with D possibly being TRBD2 (5 bases). Looked up from germline, CDR1 is LNHNV and CDR2 is YYDKDF (reference sequence). The CDR3 spans 13 residues. Here the CDR3 DNA reads TGTTCCACCAGCAGAGTAGGAGGCTACGAGCAGTACTTC. Its protein is CSTSRVGGYEQYF.

This clonotype was counted between two and nine times. J is TRBJ2-2 and V is TRBV7-9; no clear D gene. The germline gives CDR1 SEHNR, CDR2 FQNEAQ (reference sequence). The CDR3 extends over 13 amino acids. V lost 1 base and J lost 5, with 5 bases in between. The CDR3 is CASSLDLTGELFF. The CDR3 DNA follows: TGTGCCAGCAGCTTAGACCTGACCGGGGAGCTGTTTTTT.

This clonotype was recorded at least ten times. The CDR3 nucleotides read TGTGCCAGCAGCTTACTAGCGGGAGTGGGCACAGATACGCAGTATTTT. Protein sequence: CASSLLAGVGTDTQYF. The chain combines TRBV7-6 with TRBJ2-3, with 10 positions matching TRBD2. V gave up 2 bases and J gave up 1 base; unmatched junction bases: 3. The CDR3 has 16 amino acids. Per the germline V gene, CDR1 is SGHVS and CDR2 is FNYEAQ. Full variable domain (outside the CDR3, taken from reference TRBV7-6 and TRBJ2-3): GAGVSQSPRYKVTKRGQDVALRCDPISGHVSLYWYRQALGQGPEFLTYFNYEAQQDKSGLPNDRFSAERPEGSISTLTIQRTEQRDSAMYRCASSLLAGVGTDTQYFGPGTRLTVL.

This clonotype has at least ten counts. The gene calls are TRBV7-2 and TRBJ1-5, with TRBD1 as a possible D gene (6 bases). Trimming pared 5 bases from V and 3 bases from J, leaving 11 bases between. Germline loops: CDR1 SGHTA, CDR2 FQGNSA. The CDR3 length is 14 residues. CDR3 DNA sequence: TGTGCCAGCAGCACCGACAGGTTCAATCAGCCCCAGCATTTT. Protein: CASSTDRFNQPQHF.

The rearrangement links TRBV27 to TRBJ2-1; 15 bases match TRBD2. The V segment lost 5 bases and the J segment 7 bases; nucleotides outside the gene matches: 6. Looked up from germline, CDR1 is MNHEY and CDR2 is SMNVEV (reference sequence). The CDR3 contains 16 residues. The CDR3 loop reads CASSLRTSGRGNEQFF. DNA of the CDR3: TGTGCCAGCAGTCTAAGGACTAGCGGGAGGGGAAATGAGCAGTTCTTC.

V gene TRBV4-1 combines with J gene TRBJ1-1, with TRBD1 matching 8 bases. The CDR3 is made up of 15 amino acids. Germline lookup yields CDR1 MGHRA and CDR2 YSYEKL. The trim removed 1 base at V and 1 base at J, leaving 2 bases unmatched. The chain's CDR3 is CASSQAGQGNTEAFF. The CDR3 bases are TGCGCCAGCAGCCAAGCCGGACAGGGGAACACTGAAGCTTTCTTT.

This clonotype has ten or more counts. V usage is TRBV6-5 and J usage is TRBJ2-7; D gene uncertain. Trimming shortened V by 2 bases and J by 4 bases, and 3 bases separated the two germline ends. Germline lookup yields CDR1 MNHEY and CDR2 SVGAGI. The CDR3 runs to 11 residues. The CDR3: CASSYRYEQYF. In nucleotides, the CDR3 is TGTGCCAGCAGTTACAGGTACGAGCAGTACTTC.

This clonotype was observed a few times. The chain is built from TRBV5-1 and TRBJ2-1; 8 nucleotides match TRBD2. Germline V lookup: CDR1 SGHRS, CDR2 YFSETQ. J lost 6 bases, V lost 0 bases, and 5 bases had no gene match. The CDR3 is 15 residues long. The CDR3 coding sequence is TGCGCCAGCAGCTTGGACGGGGGGGCCCGCAATGAGCAGTTCTTC. Its translation: CASSLDGGARNEQFF.

This clonotype was recorded a few times. The chain carries TRBV7-2 and TRBJ2-1; no clear D. V lost 0 bases to trimming and J lost 2 bases, with 11 bases between them. The length of the CDR3 is 16 residues. Germline V gives CDR1 SGHTA, CDR2 FQGNSA. In nucleotides, the CDR3 is TGTGCCAGCAGCTTAGCCCTCGTGGTGGCCTACAATGAGCAGTTCTTC. Protein: CASSLALVVAYNEQFF.

This clonotype was found a few times. The chain uses TRBV27 and TRBJ1-5; 8 bases line up with TRBD1. The CDR3 totals 16 residues. The V and J ends lost 1 base and 4 bases, in that order; junction bases with no gene match: 6. Germline CDR1 MNHEY, CDR2 SMNVEV (reference sequence). For the CDR3, the DNA is TGTGCCAGCAGTTTATTCTTGACAGGGGCAAATCAGCCCCAGCATTTT. Translation: CASSLFLTGANQPQHF.

This chain joins TRBV12-3 or TRBV12-4 and TRBJ1-5; D possibly corresponds to TRBD1 (6 bases). There are 15 residues in the CDR3. V lost 5 bases, J lost 4 bases, and 15 bases lay in between. The CDR3 region is CASSLVRGENQPQHF. DNA of the CDR3: TGTGCCAGCAGTCTAGTCAGGGGCGAAAATCAGCCCCAGCATTTT.

This rearrangement joins TRBV19 to TRBJ2-1; D is perhaps TRBD2 (7 bases). The CDR3 is made up of 14 amino acids. Germline V CDR1 and CDR2: LNHDA, SQIVND (reference sequence). The CDR3 coding sequence is TGTACCTCCTCCTGGGGGGGGCGGGGCGGTGAGCAGTTCTTC. Protein: CTSSWGGRGGEQFF.

This clonotype has at least ten counts. The genes are TRBV27 and TRBJ1-1; D uncertain. The length of the CDR3 is 13 residues. Germline V gives CDR1 MNHEY, CDR2 SMNVEV (reference sequence). The ends were cut back, 2 bases at V and 1 base at J, with 5 bases in the middle. CDR3: CASSLGKNTEAFF. The CDR3 region has the DNA TGTGCCAGCAGTTTAGGCAAGAACACTGAAGCTTTCTTT.

V gene TRBV20-1 combines with J gene TRBJ2-2; no clear D gene. Deletions cut 0 bases from V and 2 bases from J, with 10 bases between. The CDR3 has 15 residues. Germline V gene sequence: CDR1 DFQATT, CDR2 SNEGSKA (reference sequence). CDR3: CSARDRTPNTGELFF. CDR3 DNA: TGCAGTGCTAGAGACCGCACCCCCAACACCGGGGAGCTGTTTTTT.

The chain couples TRBV28 to TRBJ2-3, with D perhaps matching TRBD2 (6 bases). The length of the CDR3 is 15 residues. Trimming removed 5 bases at V and 2 bases at J, with 14 bases between. Germline assignment: CDR1 MDHEN and CDR2 SYDVKM. The CDR3 loop is CASSTPTRLTDTQYF. CDR3 DNA sequence: TGTGCCAGCAGTACCCCGACTAGACTCACAGATACGCAGTATTTT.

This clonotype showed up just a few times. The chain is built from TRBV6-2 or TRBV6-3 and TRBJ2-7; D not resolved. Germline assignment: CDR1 MNHEY and CDR2 SVGEGT. The CDR3 contains 14 residues. The V gene lost 0 bases and the J gene lost 6 bases, with 12 bases spanning the gap. In DNA form, the CDR3 reads TGTGCCAGCAGTTACTCTGCCGGAGTGGGCGAGCAGTACTTC. It codes for CASSYSAGVGEQYF.

For this clonotype: A read error is possible here, since a much larger clone lies one base away. The chain recombines TRBV14 with TRBJ1-1; D is ambiguous. This CDR3 has 14 amino acids. The germline V gene has CDR1 SGHDN and CDR2 FVKESK. The CDR3 DNA reads as TGTGCCAGCAGCCAAGCGGGCATGAACACTGAAGATTTCTTT. Protein: CASSQAGMNTEDFF.

The rearrangement joins TRBV5-1 to TRBJ2-6; the D is unclear. Per the germline V gene, CDR1 is SGHRS and CDR2 is YFSETQ. V lost 0 bases and J 4 bases, leaving 8 bases between the germline ends. This CDR3 has 15 residues. The CDR3 spells CASSLEAAGANVLTF. CDR3 DNA sequence: TGCGCCAGCAGCTTGGAGGCGGCCGGGGCCAACGTCCTGACTTTC.

The chain carries TRBV6-1 and TRBJ1-5; TRBD1 agrees at 7 bases. Unmatched junction bases numbered 11, after V lost 7 bases and J lost 8 bases. This CDR3 spans 14 amino acids. Germline V gene lookup returns CDR1 MNHNS and CDR2 SASEGT. The CDR3 DNA is TGTGCCAGCACCCTTAACAGGGGAGGAGAGCCCCAGCATTTT. Amino acids: CASTLNRGGEPQHF.

Ten or more counts support this clonotype. J is TRBJ1-2 and V is TRBV7-6; no clear D gene. Germline assignment: CDR1 SGHVS and CDR2 FNYEAQ. The CDR3 is made up of 15 amino acids. V was clipped by 1 base and J by 3 bases, with 12 bases between them. The CDR3 loop is CASSLDSNLYYGYTF. DNA of the CDR3: TGTGCCAGCAGCTTAGACTCAAATCTCTACTATGGCTACACCTTC.

The sample holds a few counts of this clonotype. The CDR3 DNA is TGTGCCAGCAGCTTACAGGGGGGCCACAATGAGCAGTTCTTC. Translating it yields CASSLQGGHNEQFF. This chain connects TRBV7-2 to TRBJ2-1; perhaps TRBD1 as D (7 bases). The V gene lost 2 bases and the J gene lost 5 bases, with 10 bases spanning the gap. This CDR3 spans 14 amino acids. Germline loops: CDR1 SGHTA, CDR2 FQGNSA.

This clonotype was seen a few times. This rearrangement joins TRBV7-9 to TRBJ1-1; the D gene is possibly TRBD1 (5 bases). Germline V gene sequence: CDR1 SEHNR, CDR2 FQNEAQ (reference sequence). The V gene lost 5 bases and the J gene lost 5 bases, with 12 bases spanning the gap. The CDR3 is made up of 13 amino acids. CDR3 residues: CASSPNGQTEAFF. CDR3 sequence (DNA): TGTGCCAGCAGCCCAAATGGACAAACTGAAGCTTTCTTT. The full variable domain, completed using reference TRBV7-9 and TRBJ1-1, is DTGVSQNPRHKITKRGQNVTFRCDPISEHNRLYWYRQTLGQGPEFLTYFQNEAQLEKSRLLSDRFSAERPKGSFSTLEIQRTEQGDSAMYLCASSPNGQTEAFFGQGTRLTVV.